A single sample gave rise to the 15 T cell receptor beta chains below, sequenced in a study of beta chain features in type 1 diabetes. Overall study findings and caveats: Type 1 diabetes patients had TCRB CDR3s that were shorter (moderately but significantly so) in all four CD4+ subsets.

These TCRs are of unknown antigen specificity. Expressed TCRB transcripts were sequenced after all isolated RNA was converted to cDNA. Method: immunoSEQ multiplex PCR; TCRdb's copy keeps in-frame clones and lacks some. The profile shows about 640,000 clones, approximately 13% of them singletons. The sample consisted of naive CD4+ T cells from blood. These receptors were collected from a man aged 30-40 years with type 1 diabetes.

The chain is built from TRBV28 and TRBJ2-5; 8 positions match TRBD1. The trim removed 5 bases at V and 2 bases at J, leaving 4 bases unmatched. This CDR3 is built from 14 residues. From germline, CDR1 is MDHEN and CDR2 SYDVKM. The CDR3 region has the DNA TGTGCCAGCAGTCACCGGGACAGGCAAGAGACCCAGTACTTC. It codes for CASSHRDRQETQYF.

In this sample, this clone turned up a few times. Compared with germline, one end of the junction differs, possibly owing to a read error. The chain recombines TRBV5-6 with TRBJ2-1, with TRBD2 matching over 12 bases. Per the germline V gene, CDR1 is SGHDT and CDR2 is YYEEEE. This CDR3 region has 14 residues. In nucleotides, the CDR3 is TGTGCCAGCAGCTTAGGACTAGCGGGGAGCCTCGGGGTCTTC. Translation: CASSLGLAGSLGVF. The variable domain in full, completed from reference TRBV5-6 and TRBJ2-1, reads DAGVTQSPTHLIKTRGQQVTLRCSPKSGHDTVSWYQQALGQGPQFIFQYYEEEERQRGNFPDRFSGHQFPNYSSELNVNALLLGDSALYLCASSLGLAGSLGVFGPGTRLTVL.

This chain connects TRBV5-1 to TRBJ1-2, with 11 bases that match TRBD1. V was clipped by 4 bases and J by 3 bases; unmatched bases: 2. Germline CDR1 and CDR2: SGHRS and YFSETQ. The CDR3 loop spans 14 amino acids. The CDR3 DNA sequence: TGCGCCAGCAGCAGGACAGGGGGCTACTATGGCTACACCTTC. Amino acids: CASSRTGGYYGYTF.

This clone has a handful of counts. DNA for the CDR3: TGCAGCATATTGTCGGGGGGCGGCTACACCTTC. This sequence encodes CSILSGGGYTF. The rearrangement joins TRBV29-1 to TRBJ1-2; weak D call: TRBD1 (6 bases). V was shortened by 8 bases and J by 8 bases, with 15 bases between the two germline ends. The CDR3 loop spans 11 amino acids. Germline CDR1 SQVTM, CDR2 ANQGSEA.

The chain is built from TRBV4-1 and TRBJ2-7; D perhaps matches TRBD2 (5 bases). Trimming removed 0 bases from V and 3 bases from J, with 18 bases in between. The CDR3 has 17 amino acids. From germline, CDR1 is MGHRA and CDR2 YSYEKL. The CDR3 region is CASSQEPFPPGSYEQYF. CDR3 coding DNA: TGCGCCAGCAGCCAAGAACCTTTTCCCCCGGGGAGCTACGAGCAGTACTTC.

This chain links TRBV6-5 with TRBJ2-3; D unresolved. The germline CDR1 and CDR2 sequences are MNHEY and SVGAGI. The CDR3 runs to 16 residues. The ends were cut back, 0 bases at V and 0 bases at J, with 10 bases in the middle. CDR3 sequence reads: CASSYSRSPSTDTQYF. CDR3 nucleotides: TGTGCCAGCAGTTACTCGAGGAGTCCTAGCACAGATACGCAGTATTTT.

Points on this clone: This CDR3 is also generated by other DNA sequences in the sample. The J gene is TRBJ1-6, the V gene TRBV2; D is perhaps TRBD1 (6 bases). The V end lost 0 bases, the J end lost 5 bases, and 8 bases lay between the germline ends. Germline V gene lookup returns CDR1 SNHLY and CDR2 FYNNEI. There are 15 residues in the CDR3. The CDR3 region has the DNA TGTGCCAGCAGTGAAGCGACAGGCGATAATTCACCCCTCCACTTT. Encoded protein: CASSEATGDNSPLHF.

The chain's CDR3 is CASSAELAGRNEQFF. The CDR3 region has the DNA TGTGCCAGCAGCGCAGAACTAGCGGGCCGCAATGAGCAGTTCTTC. V gene TRBV9 combines with J gene TRBJ2-1; 9 bases line up with TRBD2. The CDR3 is 15 amino acids. The V gene's germline CDR1 is SGDLS and CDR2 YYNGEE. V lost 3 bases, J lost 6 bases, and 7 bases stayed unmatched.

The V call is TRBV6-6, the J call TRBJ1-5; D is ambiguous. The CDR3 spans 15 residues. V lost 6 bases and J lost 4, with 16 bases in between. The germline CDR1 and CDR2 sequences are MNHNY and SVGAGI (reference sequence). CDR3 region: CASSPQASGNQPQHF. For the CDR3, the DNA is TGTGCCAGCAGCCCTCAGGCGTCCGGGAATCAGCCCCAGCATTTT.

This clone was counted between two and nine times. The chain links TRBV5-1 to TRBJ2-2; D is tentatively TRBD1 or TRBD2 (5 bases each). The CDR3 is made up of 15 amino acids. Germline lookup yields CDR1 SGHRS and CDR2 YFSETQ. The V end was cut by 7 bases, the J end by 2 bases, with 15 bases between. CDR3 DNA sequence: TGCGCCAGCTTTAAGGGGACGGATAACACCGGGGAGCTGTTTTTT. Its translation: CASFKGTDNTGELFF.

V is TRBV2 and J is TRBJ2-1; the D gene is possibly TRBD2 (7 bases). The germline CDR1 and CDR2 sequences are SNHLY and FYNNEI. V was pared by 7 bases and J by 0 bases, with 13 bases between. CDR3 length: 15 amino acids. CDR3 sequence reads: CASTRGASSYNEQFF. The CDR3 region has the DNA TGTGCCAGCACTCGGGGGGCTAGCTCCTACAATGAGCAGTTCTTC.

The chain employs TRBV7-9 and TRBJ1-6; the match to TRBD1 covers 8 bases. CDR3 length: 16 residues. Trimming at V came to 5 bases and at J to 9 bases, leaving 12 bases not matched to a gene. The germline V gene has CDR1 SEHNR and CDR2 FQNEAQ (reference sequence). The CDR3 DNA reads TGTGCCAGCAGCAACTTGGGACAGGCATTGGGTTCACCCCTCCACTTT. It yields the protein CASSNLGQALGSPLHF.

There are a few counts of this clone. This rearrangement joins TRBV7-2 to TRBJ1-2; D gene uncertain. Trimming pared 1 base from V and 0 bases from J, leaving 18 bases between. CDR3 length equals 18 residues. Germline CDR1 SGHTA, CDR2 FQGNSA. DNA for the CDR3: TGTGCCAGCAGCTTAGGGCTGGGGAATACTTTAGCTAACTATGGCTACACCTTC. Its translation: CASSLGLGNTLANYGYTF.

This clone was picked up a small number of times. The chain uses TRBV7-9 and TRBJ1-1, with unresolved D. The germline gives CDR1 SEHNR, CDR2 FQNEAQ (reference sequence). This CDR3 is built from 15 residues. Trimming removed 4 bases from V and 7 bases from J, with 19 bases in between. As DNA, the CDR3 is TGTGCCAGCAGCTCAGCGACGCGGCTATACATTGAAGCTTTCTTT. Its protein is CASSSATRLYIEAFF.

In this sample, this clone turned up once. The gene calls are TRBV6-5 and TRBJ1-2; unclear D gene. This CDR3 comprises 14 residues. V dropped 0 bases and J dropped 5 bases, with 10 bases sitting between them. Per the germline V gene, CDR1 is MNHEY and CDR2 is SVGAGI. CDR3 coding DNA: TGTGCCAGCAGTTACTCGCAGTGGGGATATGGCTACACCTTC. Its protein is CASSYSQWGYGYTF.